The 14 T cell receptor beta chains below all came from one sample that was sequenced in a study of blood T cell repertoires in COVID-19. Measured with immunoSEQ multiplex PCR; TCRdb has only the in-frame clones, and not every one. Here the sample spans about 190,000 clones, 70% to 90% being singletons. What was sequenced was peripheral blood. Receptors were obtained from a man aged 55 to 70 with active or convalescent COVID-19.

The chain is built from TRBV18 and TRBJ1-1; D possibly corresponds to TRBD1 (5 bases). Germline V CDR1 and CDR2: KGHSH, LQKENI. Trimming pared 6 bases from V and 0 bases from J, leaving 11 bases between. The CDR3 runs 14 residues. This CDR3 is CASSQRTLNTEAFF. The CDR3 nucleotides read TGTGCCAGCTCTCAACGGACATTGAACACTGAAGCTTTCTTT. The complete variable domain, with remaining parts taken from reference TRBV18 and TRBJ1-1, reads NAGVMQNPRHLVRRRGQEARLRCSPMKGHSHVYWYRQLPEEGLKFMVYLQKENIIDESGMPKERFSAEFPKEGPSILRIQQVVRGDSAAYFCASSQRTLNTEAFFGQGTRLTVV.

This chain links TRBV15 with TRBJ2-3; TRBD2 agrees at 12 bases. CDR1 LNHNV and CDR2 YYDKDF come from the germline V gene (reference sequence). V trimming: 1 base; J trimming: 5 bases; junction bases outside the gene matches: 10. The CDR3 is 18 amino acids. The CDR3 DNA is TGTGCCACCAGCAGAGTCGGAACTAGCGGGGGGCATGTAGATACGCAGTATTTT. Its protein product is CATSRVGTSGGHVDTQYF.

CDR3 sequence: CASSEPSSEQYF. The CDR3 DNA reads TGTGCCAGCAGTGAACCGAGCTCCGAGCAGTACTTC. The chain recombines TRBV6-1 with TRBJ2-7; D uncertain. V was shortened by 2 bases and J by 6 bases, with 8 bases between the two germline ends. CDR3 size: 12 residues. Germline CDR1 is MNHNS and CDR2 is SASEGT.

CDR3 coding DNA: TGTGCCAGCAGTTTTCGGGGAAGGGGAAACACCATATATTTT. Protein product: CASSFRGRGNTIYF. This chain links TRBV27 with TRBJ1-3, with unresolved D. This CDR3 is built from 14 residues. Germline CDR1 and CDR2: MNHEY and SMNVEV (reference sequence). The V and J ends lost 3 bases and 4 bases respectively, with 10 bases between them.

The chain is built from TRBV5-8 and TRBJ1-5; D unresolved. The CDR3 consists of 13 residues. Trimming shortened V by 4 bases and J by 2 bases, and 7 bases separated the two germline ends. CDR1 and CDR2 (germline): SGHTS, YDEGEE. CDR3 sequence: CASSQEGNQPQHF. CDR3 nucleotide sequence: TGTGCCAGCAGCCAGGAGGGCAATCAGCCCCAGCATTTT.

The CDR3 spells CASIRGQGKETQYF. CDR3 coding DNA: TGTGCCAGCATCCGGGGACAGGGAAAAGAGACCCAGTACTTC. The rearrangement links TRBV2 to TRBJ2-5; 9 bases agree with TRBD1. This CDR3 contains 14 residues. The V gene's germline CDR1 is SNHLY and CDR2 FYNNEI. The ends lost 7 bases at V and 3 bases at J; junction bases unmatched: 6.

This rearrangement joins TRBV5-1 to TRBJ2-3; D might be TRBD2 (6 bases). V was cut by 3 bases and J by 5 bases, with 13 bases left in between. The CDR3 totals 14 residues. Germline CDR1 is SGHRS and CDR2 is YFSETQ. The DNA for the CDR3 is TGCGCCAGCAGCTCCGGGACTCTGGGAGATACGCAGTATTTT. This encodes CASSSGTLGDTQYF.

The chain employs TRBV12-1 and TRBJ2-5; the DNA was not compared with TRBD2, the D call given in the table. TRBV12-1 is shown as a pseudogene. This CDR3 spans 19 amino acids. The CDR3 reads CASSQSTGLAGGPRGTQYF. The CDR3, as DNA: TGTGCCAGCAGCCAATCAACTGGACTAGCGGGGGGACCCCGGGGGACCCAGTACTTC.

The chain couples TRBV18 to TRBJ2-7; 11 bases map to TRBD2. This CDR3 comprises 14 residues. The germline V gene encodes CDR1 KGHSH and CDR2 LQKENI. V was clipped by 4 bases and J by 3 bases; unmatched bases: 2. For the CDR3, the DNA is TGTGCCAGCTCACGAGGGACTAGCGGCTACGAGCAGTACTTC. The encoded protein is CASSRGTSGYEQYF.

The rearrangement uses TRBV11-2 and TRBJ2-2, with 16 nucleotides matching TRBD2. From germline, CDR1 is SGHAT and CDR2 FQNNGV. V lost 5 bases, J lost 5 bases, and 2 bases stayed unmatched. The CDR3 loop spans 16 amino acids. CDR3 sequence: CASSLGLAGGTGELFF. The CDR3 bases are TGTGCCAGCAGCCTGGGACTAGCGGGGGGGACCGGGGAGCTGTTTTTT.

The chain uses TRBV28 and TRBJ1-5; D may be TRBD1 (5 bases). CDR3 size: 15 residues. V shed 5 bases and J shed 1 base, with 12 bases lying between them. Germline assignment: CDR1 MDHEN and CDR2 SYDVKM. Written as DNA, the CDR3 is TGTGCCAGCAGTATATCGACAGTAAGCAATCAGCCCCAGCATTTT. Encoded protein: CASSISTVSNQPQHF.

The chain links TRBV5-8 to TRBJ2-5, with 13 bases fitting TRBD2. J was trimmed by 1 base and V by 0 bases; bases with no gene match: 0. The CDR3 runs to 16 residues. Germline assignment: CDR1 SGHTS and CDR2 YDEGEE. The CDR3 DNA is TGTGCCAGCAGCTTGGGACTAGCGGGGGGCCAAGAGACCCAGTACTTC. Protein: CASSLGLAGGQETQYF.

The chain couples TRBV7-9 to TRBJ2-3, with D tentatively TRBD2 (5 bases). The CDR3 runs to 15 residues. Trimming left V 1 base short and J 1 base short, with 9 bases between. Per the germline V gene, CDR1 is SEHNR and CDR2 is FQNEAQ (reference sequence). The CDR3 nucleotides are TGTGCCAGCAGCTTAGGGTGGGGAGGCACAGATACGCAGTATTTT. Translated, it gives CASSLGWGGTDTQYF.

This clone was picked up one time. The gene calls are TRBV7-9 and TRBJ1-1; D is possibly TRBD1 (6 bases). V lost 0 bases and J lost 11, with 19 bases in between. This CDR3 spans 15 amino acids. Germline V CDR1 and CDR2: SEHNR, FQNEAQ (reference sequence). CDR3 amino acids: CASSLAKGVPGSAFF. Written as DNA, the CDR3 is TGTGCCAGCAGCTTAGCGAAGGGGGTACCCGGTTCGGCTTTCTTT.